This T cell receptor beta chain was sequenced in a study of vaccination and CD4 T cells after COVID-19. As for the study in general: Cultures acting as controls obtained a CEFX pool, an HIV-1 Nef pool, or no peptide. Study-level points and caveats: Only post-vaccination samples contained a median 86.3% of the reactive clones in convalescent patients. The median SARS-CoV-2-reactive clonotype number increased from around 20 to 38, without statistical significance.

V lost 3 bases, J lost 7 bases, and 3 bases stayed unmatched. The CDR3 totals 14 residues. A note on this clonotype: Its specificity is not known.

Sequencing of the DNA from cultured CD4+ T cells was carried out with the Oncomine TCR Beta short-read assay. Genomic DNA was isolated from cultured CD4+ T cells. TCRdb re-analysed the PCR reads in MiXCR, keeping a single row per CDR3 protein. Of about 20,000 distinct CDR3 sequences in the sample, roughly 51% were seen once. Specified treatment: approximately nine-day PBMC culture with coronavirus spike peptide pools or control peptides (ViraFEST assay). The clonotype comes from a human donor who had recovered from COVID-19. The material sequenced was CD4+ T cells from blood, cultured in vitro. V and J are TRBV12-3 or TRBV12-4 and TRBJ1-6; 7 bases are a match to TRBD1. The DNA for the CDR3 is TGTGCCAGCAGTTTGACAGGGCTAAATTCACCCCTCCACTTT. Amino acids: CASSLTGLNSPLHF.